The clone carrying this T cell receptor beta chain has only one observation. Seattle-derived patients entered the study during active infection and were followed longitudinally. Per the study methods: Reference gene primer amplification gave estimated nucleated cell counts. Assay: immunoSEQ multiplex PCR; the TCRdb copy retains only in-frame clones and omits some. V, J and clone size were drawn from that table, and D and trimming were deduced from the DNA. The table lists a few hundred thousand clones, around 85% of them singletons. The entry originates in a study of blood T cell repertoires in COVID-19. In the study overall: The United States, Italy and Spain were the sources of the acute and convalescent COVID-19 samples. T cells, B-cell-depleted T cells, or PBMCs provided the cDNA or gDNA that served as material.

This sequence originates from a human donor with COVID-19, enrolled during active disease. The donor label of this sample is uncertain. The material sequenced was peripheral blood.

The CDR3 coding sequence is TGTGCCAGCAGTTACGGACGAGGACAGTTCTATGGCTACACCTTC. Protein product: CASSYGRGQFYGYTF. The V gene is TRBV6-6, the J gene TRBJ1-2; a possible D gene is TRBD1 (6 bases). The germline V gene has CDR1 MNHNY and CDR2 SVGAGI (reference sequence). Trimming removed 2 bases from V and 4 bases from J, with 14 bases in between. This CDR3 comprises 15 residues.